This T cell receptor (beta chain) is drawn from a study of cytomegalovirus exposure and HLA in healthy donors (dated by TCRdb to between 2016 and 2019). With regard to the full study: In an earlier analysis of fewer than 750 of the donors, approximately 300 Gb of sequence data and some 100 million unique TCR beta sequences from 180 million or so T cells were reported. Approximately 310 gigabases of sequencing data and around 87 million unique TCR sequences were included in an early release covering roughly 600 HLA-typed donors. Every discovery cohort repertoire had been produced on one sequencing platform. A later genetic analysis took genome-wide SNP genotypes for about three fifths of the 666 donors and used that subset as a discovery cohort. The genetic ancestry cluster associated with self-reported Caucasian donors included around four fifths of the 398 genotyped donors. The later analysis used no new phenotypic data to find candidate immune exposures, relying instead on TCR beta sequences and their occurrence across donors. Along with the approximately 700-subject first cohort, a separate validation cohort of over a hundred different subjects was used. In a later analysis, previously published TCR beta repertoires from 600 to 850 donors were re-analyzed and high-resolution HLA genotyping was added so that TCR occurrence patterns could be studied. The study profiled the T cell repertoires of more than 500 subjects by immunosequencing and related them to cytomegalovirus serostatus. To predict cytomegalovirus infection status, the study brought together high-throughput TCR immunosequencing, statistical association of individual TCRs with disease status, and machine learning. Both class I and class II loci were covered by HLA typing, at four-digit resolution. Donor age, sex, ethnicity and CMV serostatus were compiled alongside the repertoire data. The study aimed to test whether cataloging public T cell receptors could reveal signatures of past pathogen exposure. Typing coverage differed by locus: A, B, C, DRB1 and DQB1 were typed in about 629-640 donors, DQA1 in 522, DPA1 in approximately 600, and DPB1 in just under 480. An earlier analysis of about 620 of the donors applied high-throughput TCR beta sequencing to assess whether each TCR beta V gene segment acted as functional or pseudogenic. Because of strong linkage in the cohort, a few DR-DQ haplotypes were treated as single units for association and clustering. Across roughly 420 genotyped donors of the cohort, an average of about 220,000 unique TCR beta nucleotide sequences per donor were sequenced, and roughly a sixth of those sequences were non-productive. Results the study describes overall, beyond this receptor: In a later analysis, TCR association rates were found to vary across HLA loci, with the most associated TCRs seen for DRB1 alleles and the fewest for HLA-C alleles. Only TCR beta chains were sequenced in this cohort, and the absence of alpha or paired-chain data limited detectable features. Correlated functional status among segregating V segments might reflect linkage disequilibrium, but an unknown experimental factor could not be ruled out. A further reported finding was that TCR beta sequences accurately predicted the HLA-A and HLA-B alleles for most subjects in the first cohort. A few of the identified cytomegalovirus-associated TCR beta chains were confirmed in vitro to be specific for cytomegalovirus antigens. In a later analysis, several top co-occurrence clusters were reported to appear linked to parvovirus B19, influenza, CMV and Epstein-Barr virus. Some IMGT-functional V segments, including TRBV6-2 and TRBV6-3, could not be distinguished by the 87-base-pair reads and were therefore excluded. The classifier was reported to diagnose cytomegalovirus status with high specificity and sensitivity in both the original and validation cohorts. According to a later analysis, most CMV-associated TCR beta chains appeared to be HLA-restricted, and the HLA associations seemed to be driven largely by CMV exposure. Compared with the 666-donor mean, donors in an Asian-associated ancestry cluster had fewer N-insertions in productive TCRs, according to a later genetic analysis. A later analysis found that HLA-associated TCR beta chains were more clonally expanded and had lower generation probabilities than equally common non-associated chains. A later genetic analysis associated a missense DCLRE1C variant with V-gene and J-gene trimming of TCR beta chains, and an independent cohort replicated the association. The presence/absence analyses assumed that sequencing depth was roughly uniform across donors, and that assumption may not be true. When HLA alleles, especially DR and DQ, strongly co-occurred, attributing TCR associations to individual alleles was difficult. The study gave a list of under 200 TCR beta chains associated with cytomegalovirus. A group of highly shared sequence variants was considered likely to be a technical artifact of the sequencing pipeline. At a false discovery rate of 0.05, a later analysis linked 16,000 or so TCR beta sequences to specific HLA alleles. While some public TCRs were present in many individuals, most TCR sequences turned up only very rarely across donors. Immune exposure information for the cohort was limited to CMV serostatus. Broadly in line with IMGT annotations, most TCR beta V segments showed up in productive rearrangements about 87% or about 30% of the time in an earlier analysis of under 700 of the donors. Because counts were too low, about 17 rarely observed V segments, including chromosome 9 orphons, were excluded from the earlier analysis of around 590 of the donors. It was suggested by the authors that the approach could potentially be generalized to other disease states and immunological phenotypes. Because HLA typing was missing for some donors at each locus, association tests included only the typed subset.

Receptors were amplified or captured by the immunoSEQ multiplex PCR assay. A mixture of 60 forward primers for TCR Vbeta segments and 13 reverse primers for TCR Jbeta segments was used in the multiplex PCR. A multiplex PCR assay on genomic DNA amplified the CDR3 region of rearranged TCR beta genes. The Illumina HiSeq System was used to sequence the amplified TCR beta libraries as 87-base-pair reads. As for how the authors treated the data: A later analysis counted about 80 million unique TCR beta chains across the 666 repertoires, and 10 million to 12 million of these chains were shared by at least two donors. To remove PCR and sequencing errors, raw reads were error-corrected and collapsed into unique sequences using a nearest-neighbor algorithm that merged closely related sequences. Alignment of CDR3 sequences to IMGT reference sequences was used to assign V, D and J gene segments. For a sequence to be retained, a match of at least six nucleotides to both a V gene segment and a J gene segment was required. A rearrangement counted as productive if the CDR3 had no stop codons and remained in frame with V and J, and every other rearrangement counted as non-productive. Following IMGT convention, CDR3 was defined as the stretch from the second conserved V-encoded cysteine to the conserved J-encoded phenylalanine. In an earlier analysis of roughly 610 of the donors, sequences lacking an unambiguous match to a single V gene segment were excluded. In an earlier analysis of 587 of the donors, a V segment was called functional when productive rearrangements were above 56.7%, and segregating when the standard deviation between donors exceeded 5%. To diagnose cytomegalovirus status from the catalog of TCR beta chain sequences, a statistical classification framework was built. A later analysis assigned V and J genes by comparing TCR nucleotide sequences with IMGT/GENE-DB human TR gene sequences. Using the TCRdist pipeline, a later analysis assigned CDR3 sequences along with most-parsimonious VDJ recombination scenarios. In a later analysis, each TCR beta chain was defined by its CDR3 amino acid sequence together with its V-gene family, and reads lacking a unique V-gene family were excluded. As a way to deal with suspected cross-contamination and a sequencing artifact, a later analysis dropped hundreds of nucleotide sequences that were highly shared and had low generation probability. For each public chain, a later analysis derived a clonal expansion index from normalized ranks of inferred template counts within each repertoire. In a later analysis, generation probabilities were computed using a VDJ recombination model fitted to out-of-frame rearrangements, and the results were checked against IGoR. In a later analysis, TCR-TCR, TCR-HLA and TCR-CMV co-occurrence was scored with hypergeometric tests, and a repertoire-size bias correction was applied to TCR pairs. False discovery rates were estimated in a later analysis by permuting HLA or CMV assignments 20 times. In a later analysis, co-occurring TCRs were grouped with DBSCAN, and TCRdist sequence similarity was added when clustering was performed within HLA-allele-positive subsets. Repertoires with fewer than 30,000 or more than 120,000 public chains, plus five repertoires with anomalous nucleotide sharing, were excluded from co-occurrence clustering. Held by TCRdb, this immuneACCESS table contains in-frame sequences only and omits some clones. Under half of the omission traces to an unresolved V gene where checked; the cause of the rest is unknown. That table is the source of V, J and clone size, and D and trimming were worked out from the DNA. For this sample the table gives under 200,000 clones, of which roughly four fifths were detected only once. Clones ranked in the top ten supply about 10% of the sample.

CDR1 and CDR2, looked up from the germline V gene, are SGHAT and FQNNGV. At the junction V is shortened by 5 bases and J by 7 bases; bases outside the gene matches: 3. The CDR3 contains 12 residues, cysteine and phenylalanine counted. The read is trimmed to its CDR3 DNA, 36 bases read in frame from base 1. The cohort was made up of several hundred healthy bone marrow donors. All cohort members were sampled while nominally healthy, although unrecorded immune exposures were likely present. The donor tested CMV seropositive, placing the donor among the roughly 270 seropositive members of the cohort. A peripheral blood sample was collected from each donor, and TCR beta sequencing was performed on peripheral blood mononuclear cells. Genomic DNA extraction from the blood cell samples was performed with the Qiagen DNeasy Blood Extraction Kit. The table lists this clone with a count of one. No cognate antigen has been identified for it. Within one base of it there is no much larger clone, and no base qualities were kept.

The TCR comes from a man aged 50-59 years in good health and CMV-seropositive. The rearrangement joined TRBV11-2 to TRBJ1-1, and TRBD1 aligns with 8 junction nucleotides. Sequencing was done on a sample of PBMCs. CDR3 protein: CASSRDRSEAFF. The DNA sequence is TGTGCCAGCAGCCGGGACAGGAGTGAAGCTTTCTTT.